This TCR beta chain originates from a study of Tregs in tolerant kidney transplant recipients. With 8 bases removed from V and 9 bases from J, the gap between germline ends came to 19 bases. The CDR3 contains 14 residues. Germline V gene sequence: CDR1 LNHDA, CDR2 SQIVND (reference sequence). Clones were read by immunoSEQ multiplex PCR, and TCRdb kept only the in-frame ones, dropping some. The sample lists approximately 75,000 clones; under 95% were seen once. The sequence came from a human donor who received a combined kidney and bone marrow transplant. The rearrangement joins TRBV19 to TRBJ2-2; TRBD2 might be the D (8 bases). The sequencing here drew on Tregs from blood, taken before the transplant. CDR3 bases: TGTGCCAGTGGTAGCGGGACAGCGCTCCGGGAGCTGTTTTTT. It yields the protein CASGSGTALRELFF.